The 29 T cell receptor beta chains given below trace back to one sample, sequenced in a study of siplizumab effects on memory and regulatory T cells. The table came from immunoSEQ multiplex PCR; TCRdb's copy has only in-frame clones and leaves some out. The data contain tens of thousands of clones, 85% to 95% of them singletons. Sequencing was performed on non-Treg CD4+ T cells sorted from blood. These receptors were taken from a human donor in good health.

J is TRBJ2-7 and V is TRBV10-2, with 8 nucleotides matching TRBD2. The CDR3 spans 14 residues. CDR1 WSHSY and CDR2 SAAADI come from the germline V gene. With 4 bases clipped from V and 7 bases from J, the junction kept 9 bases outside the gene matches. The CDR3 nucleotides read TGCGCCAGCAGTGTATTACAGGGCGGGAGGGAGCAGTACTTC. It specifies CASSVLQGGREQYF.

CDR3 protein: CASSPRTNTEAFF. The DNA of the CDR3 is TGTGCCAGCAGCCCCCGGACCAACACTGAAGCTTTCTTT. This rearrangement joins TRBV9 to TRBJ1-1; D is unclear. Trimming removed 4 bases from V and 2 bases from J, with 9 bases in between. The CDR3 is 13 amino acids. Germline loops: CDR1 SGDLS, CDR2 YYNGEE.

The V and J genes are TRBV10-1 and TRBJ2-1, with D maybe TRBD2 (6 bases). The CDR3 is 14 residues long. CDR1 and CDR2 from the germline V gene are WNHNN and SYGVQD (reference sequence). V was trimmed by 6 bases and J by 6 bases, leaving 15 bases between them. In nucleotides, the CDR3 is TGCGCCAGCAGGGTGACTAGTGAAGGCAATGAGCAGTTCTTC. Its translation is CASRVTSEGNEQFF.

The chain joins TRBV9 to TRBJ1-2; possible D gene TRBD1, 6 bases. Germline lookup yields CDR1 SGDLS and CDR2 YYNGEE. The CDR3 is made up of 15 amino acids. V was shortened by 4 bases and J by 8 bases, with 21 bases between the two germline ends. The CDR3 reads CASSPIDRNLGGYTF. For the CDR3, the DNA is TGTGCCAGCAGCCCCATTGACAGGAACTTGGGGGGCTACACCTTC. The full variable domain, with the rest looked up from reference TRBV9 and TRBJ1-2, is DSGVTQTPKHLITATGQRVTLRCSPRSGDLSVYWYQQSLDQGLQFLIQYYNGEERAKGNILERFSAQQFPDLHSELNLSSLELGDSALYFCASSPIDRNLGGYTFGSGTRLTVV.

V and J are TRBV10-2 and TRBJ1-3; the match to TRBD1 covers 8 bases. CDR3 length: 14 amino acids. With V trimmed by 8 bases and J by 2 bases, 5 bases remained unmatched. Germline V gene lookup returns CDR1 WSHSY and CDR2 SAAADI. In DNA, the CDR3 is TGCGCCAGCCATAAACAGGGGGCTGGAAACACCATATATTTT. This encodes CASHKQGAGNTIYF.

The chain has TRBV21-1 and TRBJ2-6. TRBV21-1 counts as a pseudogene. There are 16 residues in the CDR3. The CDR3 spells CASSKDRGPGANVLTF. In DNA, the CDR3 is TGTGCCAGCAGCAAAGATCGGGGGCCGGGGGCCAACGTCCTGACTTTC.

The chain recombines TRBV19 with TRBJ1-2; no firm D call. Germline loops: CDR1 LNHDA, CDR2 SQIVND (reference sequence). Trimming took 3 bases from V and 6 from J, leaving 11 bases between them. The CDR3 runs to 13 residues. CDR3 DNA: TGTGCCAGTAGTATTCAAGGATTCGATGGCTACACCTTC. This translates into CASSIQGFDGYTF.

The V call is TRBV5-1, the J call TRBJ2-5, with a tentative D call TRBD2 (5 bases). Germline CDR1 SGHRS, CDR2 YFSETQ. V lost 5 bases and J 4 bases, leaving 15 bases between the germline ends. The CDR3 consists of 14 residues. The CDR3 sequence: CASSVGVGGETQYF. CDR3 DNA: TGCGCCAGCAGTGTCGGAGTAGGAGGAGAGACCCAGTACTTC.

The genes are TRBV6-6 and TRBJ1-2; TRBD1 matches at 9 bases. Germline V CDR1 and CDR2: MNHNY, SVGAGI (reference sequence). The CDR3 extends over 15 amino acids. With V trimmed by 0 bases and J by 4 bases, 3 bases remained unmatched. The CDR3 loop is CASSYSDRGSYGYTF. DNA of the CDR3: TGTGCCAGCAGTTACTCGGACAGGGGAAGCTATGGCTACACCTTC.

This chain uses TRBV11-2 with TRBJ2-5, with 7 bases matching TRBD2. Germline loops: CDR1 SGHAT, CDR2 FQNNGV. V lost 2 bases to trimming and J lost 0 bases; unmatched junction nucleotides: 0. This CDR3 has 14 amino acids. This CDR3 reads CASSLRGDQETQYF. CDR3 DNA: TGTGCCAGCAGCTTACGGGGGGACCAAGAGACCCAGTACTTC.

The chain combines TRBV2 with TRBJ2-5, with 8 nucleotides matching TRBD1. Unmatched junction bases numbered 13, after V lost 6 bases and J lost 4 bases. This CDR3 spans 16 amino acids. In germline, CDR1 is SNHLY, CDR2 FYNNEI. This CDR3 is CASSPRTGTILETQYF. In nucleotides, the CDR3 is TGTGCCAGCAGCCCTCGGACAGGGACAATCCTAGAGACCCAGTACTTC.

On this clone: The same CDR3 arises from other DNA sequences in this sample as well. This chain links TRBV7-2 with TRBJ1-1; D remains unclear. This CDR3 comprises 13 residues. CDR1 SGHTA and CDR2 FQGNSA come from the germline V gene. V lost 2 bases and J lost 1, with 5 bases in between. The CDR3 is CASSLQGNTEAFF. The CDR3, as DNA: TGTGCCAGCAGCTTACAAGGGAACACTGAAGCTTTCTTT.

This chain uses TRBV6-5 with TRBJ2-3, with a tentative D call TRBD1 (5 bases). The CDR3 extends over 14 amino acids. Germline V gene lookup returns CDR1 MNHEY and CDR2 SVGAGI. Trimming left V 2 bases short and J 3 bases short, with 9 bases between. The CDR3 sequence is CASSYRRGTDTQYF. CDR3 in DNA: TGTGCCAGCAGTTACCGAAGGGGAACAGATACGCAGTATTTT.

The CDR3 nucleotides read TGTGCCAGCAGTTACGGAGGAGGTCGGACAGATACGCAGTATTTT. Translation: CASSYGGGRTDTQYF. The chain is built from TRBV6-5 and TRBJ2-3, with D possibly being TRBD2 (5 bases). Trimming left V 2 bases short and J 3 bases short, with 12 bases between. CDR1 is MNHEY, CDR2 SVGAGI, per germline. The CDR3 is 15 amino acids.

The J gene is TRBJ2-2, the V gene TRBV6-1; D uncertain. Trimming stripped 5 bases from V and 1 base from J, with 11 bases between. The CDR3 is 15 amino acids. Per the germline V gene, CDR1 is MNHNS and CDR2 is SASEGT. CDR3 sequence (DNA): TGTGCCAGCAGTCCCCTTACGGTGAACACCGGGGAGCTGTTTTTT. Translated: CASSPLTVNTGELFF.

V usage is TRBV28 and J usage is TRBJ1-4; 8 bases match TRBD1. V was clipped by 6 bases and J by 8 bases; unmatched bases: 11. In germline, CDR1 is MDHEN, CDR2 SYDVKM. This CDR3 is built from 15 residues. CDR3 region: CASSPQDRVGEKLFF. CDR3 sequence (DNA): TGTGCCAGCAGCCCACAGGACAGGGTGGGCGAAAAACTGTTTTTT.

This clone was counted once. The chain combines TRBV6-4 with TRBJ2-1; the D is unclear. The ends were cut back, 0 bases at V and 2 bases at J, with 8 bases in the middle. There are 15 residues in the CDR3. Germline values: CDR1 MRHNA, CDR2 SNTAGT. CDR3 nucleotides: TGTGCCAGCAGTGACTCGGCGGCGGCCTACAATGAGCAGTTCTTC. Its protein is CASSDSAAAYNEQFF.

V and J are TRBV9 and TRBJ2-1; perhaps TRBD1 as D (5 bases). From germline, CDR1 is SGDLS and CDR2 YYNGEE. The CDR3 sequence is 15 residues long. With 4 bases removed from V and 8 bases from J, the gap between germline ends came to 19 bases. CDR3 coding DNA: TGTGCCAGCAGCCCCTCCAGTGCAGGGCTCCATGAGCAGTTCTTC. Translation: CASSPSSAGLHEQFF. Filled out from reference TRBV9 and TRBJ2-1, the complete variable domain reads DSGVTQTPKHLITATGQRVTLRCSPRSGDLSVYWYQQSLDQGLQFLIQYYNGEERAKGNILERFSAQQFPDLHSELNLSSLELGDSALYFCASSPSSAGLHEQFFGPGTRLTVL.

V is TRBV10-3 and J is TRBJ1-1; D is unresolved. Trimming shortened V by 6 bases and J by 2 bases, and 4 bases separated the two germline ends. CDR3 length: 11 residues. Germline V CDR1 and CDR2: ENHRY, SYGVKD. CDR3 sequence: CAIRTNTEAFF. CDR3 sequence (DNA): TGTGCCATCAGGACCAACACTGAAGCTTTCTTT.

The chain has TRBV7-8 and TRBJ2-3; 7 bases fit TRBD2. The CDR3 has 16 residues. V dropped 1 base and J dropped 1; count of bases not matched to a gene: 5. CDR1 is SGHVS and CDR2 is FQNEAQ in the germline V gene. In DNA form, the CDR3 reads TGTGCCAGCAGCTTAGAGCCCCGGGGGGGCACAGATACGCAGTATTTT. Encoded protein: CASSLEPRGGTDTQYF.

The chain couples TRBV7-8 to TRBJ1-4; TRBD1 aligns across 8 bases. V shed 5 bases and J 8 bases; nucleotides not matched to a gene: 10. The CDR3 spans 15 residues. In germline, CDR1 is SGHVS, CDR2 FQNEAQ. CDR3 nucleotides: TGTGCCAGCAGCACAGGACAGGGAAATTGGGAAAAACTGTTTTTT. This translates into CASSTGQGNWEKLFF.

The rearrangement uses TRBV9 and TRBJ2-3, with 8 bases identical to TRBD2. The J segment lost 2 bases and the V segment lost 0 bases, leaving 8 bases of the junction unmatched. Germline V CDR1 and CDR2: SGDLS, YYNGEE. The CDR3 has 17 amino acids. The CDR3 loop reads CASSVGPASGFTDTQYF. The DNA for the CDR3 is TGTGCCAGCAGCGTAGGCCCCGCTAGCGGGTTCACAGATACGCAGTATTTT.

The chain has TRBV4-2 and TRBJ2-3, with TRBD2 matching 7 bases. Germline loops: CDR1 LGHNA, CDR2 YNFKEQ. V gave up 0 bases and J gave up 1 base; unmatched junction bases: 1. The CDR3 covers 15 residues. The CDR3 here is CASSQEAGGTDTQYF. The CDR3 nucleotides read TGTGCCAGCAGCCAAGAGGCGGGAGGCACAGATACGCAGTATTTT.

The rearrangement uses TRBV7-9 and TRBJ1-5; 9 nucleotides align to TRBD1. Trimming cost V 5 bases and J 2 bases; bases outside gene matches: 7. This CDR3 has 16 residues. Germline V CDR1 and CDR2: SEHNR, FQNEAQ (reference sequence). In DNA form, the CDR3 reads TGTGCCAGCAGCCCCGGGACAGGGTCGCGCAATCAGCCCCAGCATTTT. This translates into CASSPGTGSRNQPQHF.

This chain links TRBV9 with TRBJ2-5, with 9 bases aligning to TRBD1. CDR3 size: 19 residues. CDR1 and CDR2 (germline): SGDLS, YYNGEE. The ends lost 4 bases at V and 5 bases at J; junction bases unmatched: 21. CDR3 DNA: TGTGCCAGCAGCCCCACGGGGAGGGGGACAGGGAATGTCCAGGAGACCCAGTACTTC. Protein: CASSPTGRGTGNVQETQYF.

The V call is TRBV4-1, the J call TRBJ2-7; D unclear. Germline CDR1 is MGHRA and CDR2 is YSYEKL. This CDR3 contains 17 residues. Trimming left V 0 bases short and J 2 bases short, with 17 bases between. The CDR3, as DNA: TGCGCCAGCAGCCAAGACTTTCGGTGGGATTACCCCTACGAGCAGTACTTC. Translation: CASSQDFRWDYPYEQYF.

CDR3 sequence (DNA): TGTGCCAGCAGCTTAGAGGGCTATGGCGGGGATACGCAGTATTTT. Amino acids: CASSLEGYGGDTQYF. This chain uses TRBV7-2 with TRBJ2-3; D possibly corresponds to TRBD2 (5 bases). The germline V and J ends were trimmed by 1 base and 6 bases, with 14 bases remaining between them. The CDR3 has 15 residues. CDR1 and CDR2 from the germline V gene are SGHTA and FQGNSA.

The chain couples TRBV7-2 to TRBJ2-7, with 15 bases that match TRBD2. The junction had 3 bases not matched to a gene; V was cut back by 7 bases and J by 2 bases. The CDR3 runs 15 residues. Germline loops: CDR1 SGHTA, CDR2 FQGNSA. CDR3 amino acids: CASTGTSGRPYEQYF. The CDR3, as DNA: TGTGCCAGCACCGGGACTAGCGGGAGGCCCTACGAGCAGTACTTC.

The genes are TRBV19 and TRBJ2-2, with 7 positions matching TRBD1. The CDR3 runs to 16 residues. Germline V gene data show CDR1 as LNHDA and CDR2 as SQIVND (reference sequence). Losses at the gene ends were 4 bases for V and 0 bases for J; bases not matched to a gene: 5. CDR3: CASSKRQGSNTGELFF. The CDR3 nucleotides are TGTGCCAGTAGTAAACGACAGGGTTCGAACACCGGGGAGCTGTTTTTT. Combining the CDR3 with reference TRBV19 and TRBJ2-2 gives the whole variable domain DGGITQSPKYLFRKEGQNVTLSCEQNLNHDAMYWYRQDPGQGLRLIYYSQIVNDFQKGDIAEGYSVSREKKESFPLTVTSAQKNPTAFYLCASSKRQGSNTGELFFGEGSRLTVL.